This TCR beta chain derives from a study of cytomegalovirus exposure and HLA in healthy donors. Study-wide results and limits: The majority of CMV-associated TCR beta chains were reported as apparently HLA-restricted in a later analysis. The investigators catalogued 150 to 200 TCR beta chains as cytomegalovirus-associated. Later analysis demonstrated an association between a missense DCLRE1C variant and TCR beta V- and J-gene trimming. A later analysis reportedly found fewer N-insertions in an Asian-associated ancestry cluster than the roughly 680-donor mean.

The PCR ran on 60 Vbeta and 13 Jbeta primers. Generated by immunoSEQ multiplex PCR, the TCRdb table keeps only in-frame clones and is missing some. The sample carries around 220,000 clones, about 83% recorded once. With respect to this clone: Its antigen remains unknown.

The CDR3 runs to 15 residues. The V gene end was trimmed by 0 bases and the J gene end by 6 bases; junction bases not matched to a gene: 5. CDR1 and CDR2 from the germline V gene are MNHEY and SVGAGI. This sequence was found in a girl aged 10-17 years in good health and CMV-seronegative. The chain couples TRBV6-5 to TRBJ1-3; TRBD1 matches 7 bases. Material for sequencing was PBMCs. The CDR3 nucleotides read TGTGCCAGCAGTTACTCGAGGGACAGCAAAAACACCATATATTTT. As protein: CASSYSRDSKNTIYF.